These 13 T cell receptor beta chains originate from one sample sequenced in a study of control samples from healthy donors and cancer patients. The protocol was immunoSEQ multiplex PCR, while the TCRdb copy is restricted to in-frame clones and leaves out a portion. The sample lists roughly 200,000 clones, about 95% occurring once. The sample consisted of blood. Receptors were obtained from a man over 45 in good health.

The chain combines TRBV7-2 with TRBJ2-1, with D possibly TRBD2 on 6 matching bases. Trimming left V 1 base short and J 6 bases short, with 16 bases between. Germline CDR1 and CDR2: SGHTA and FQGNSA. This CDR3 has 16 residues. Written as DNA, the CDR3 is TGTGCCAGCAGCTTAGGTTTGCCAACCGGGGGCAATGAGCAGTTCTTC. Translation gives CASSLGLPTGGNEQFF.

Comment on this clone: The same CDR3 also results from other DNA sequences found in this sample. The chain recombines TRBV7-2 with TRBJ1-1; no definite D call. The CDR3 consists of 13 residues. V dropped 5 bases and J dropped 1 base, with 8 bases sitting between them. Germline V gene lookup returns CDR1 SGHTA and CDR2 FQGNSA. The CDR3 protein is CASSLRQNTEAFF. DNA for the CDR3: TGTGCCAGCAGCCTCAGGCAGAACACTGAAGCTTTCTTT.

V and J are TRBV4-2 and TRBJ2-2; no reliable D call. Trimming removed 1 base at V and 1 base at J, with 7 bases between. The germline V gene encodes CDR1 LGHNA and CDR2 YNFKEQ. The CDR3 extends over 15 amino acids. The CDR3 region is CASSQGQQNTGELFF. The CDR3 DNA reads TGTGCCAGCAGCCAAGGCCAGCAGAACACCGGGGAGCTGTTTTTT.

The V and J genes are TRBV5-1 and TRBJ2-3, with 10 bases fitting TRBD1. Looked up from germline, CDR1 is SGHRS and CDR2 is YFSETQ. J lost 4 bases, V lost 5 bases, and 4 bases had no gene match. The length of the CDR3 is 14 residues. The CDR3 here is CASRDRGQADTQYF. CDR3 nucleotide sequence: TGCGCCAGCAGAGACAGGGGGCAGGCAGATACGCAGTATTTT.

The chain has TRBV15 and TRBJ1-2; the D is unclear. The V gene lost 0 bases and the J gene lost 8 bases, with 7 bases spanning the gap. From germline, CDR1 is LNHNV and CDR2 YYDKDF (reference sequence). The CDR3 is 12 residues long. CDR3 sequence (DNA): TGTGCCACCAGCAGAGAAAGTAGGGGCTACACCTTC. Protein: CATSRESRGYTF.

The chain uses TRBV5-1 and TRBJ2-7, with D maybe TRBD2 (5 bases). V lost 0 bases and J lost 2, with 12 bases in between. From germline, CDR1 is SGHRS and CDR2 YFSETQ. The CDR3 extends over 15 amino acids. CDR3 in DNA: TGCGCCAGCAGCTTGGTTTCGGGGAGCGCCTACGAGCAGTACGTC. Translated, it gives CASSLVSGSAYEQYV.

This rearrangement joins TRBV2 to TRBJ2-1; no clear D. Per the germline V gene, CDR1 is SNHLY and CDR2 is FYNNEI. Trimming cost V 6 bases and J 0 bases, with 18 bases left between them. The CDR3 is made up of 17 amino acids. The CDR3, as DNA: TGTGCCAGCAGCGGCAACGAGGCGGAAGGCTCCTACAATGAGCAGTTCTTC. As protein: CASSGNEAEGSYNEQFF. The complete variable domain, with remaining parts taken from reference TRBV2 and TRBJ2-1, reads EPEVTQTPSHQVTQMGQEVILRCVPISNHLYFYWYRQILGQKVEFLVSFYNNEISEKSEIFDDQFSVERPDGSNFTLKIRSTKLEDSAMYFCASSGNEAEGSYNEQFFGPGTRLTVL.

This clone was detected only once. The rearrangement links TRBV30 to TRBJ2-3; D perhaps matches TRBD2 (7 bases). Germline V lookup: CDR1 GTSNPN, CDR2 SVGIG (reference sequence). The CDR3 consists of 15 residues. Trimming removed 0 bases at V and 3 bases at J, with 13 bases between. DNA of the CDR3: TGTGCCTGGAGTGTACTTAGGGGGGGGACAGATACGCAGTATTTT. Its protein is CAWSVLRGGTDTQYF.

The chain is built from TRBV7-2 and TRBJ1-4; TRBD1 matches 7 bases. This CDR3 has 13 residues. The germline gives CDR1 SGHTA, CDR2 FQGNSA. V trimming: 1 base; J trimming: 9 bases; junction bases outside the gene matches: 2. Here the CDR3 reads CASSLGGQQKLFF. CDR3 coding DNA: TGTGCCAGCAGCTTAGGGGGACAGCAAAAACTGTTTTTT.

The chain couples TRBV11-2 to TRBJ2-2; TRBD2 might be the D (6 bases). Germline CDR1 is SGHAT and CDR2 is FQNNGV. This CDR3 region has 14 residues. The germline V and J ends were trimmed by 3 bases and 1 base, with 6 bases remaining between them. Here the CDR3 DNA reads TGTGCCAGCAGCTTTAGCGGGAACACCGGGGAGCTGTTTTTT. Protein sequence: CASSFSGNTGELFF.

This clone showed up just once. V usage is TRBV5-1 and J usage is TRBJ1-1, with 8 bases aligning to TRBD1. Germline trimming cut 4 bases from V and 1 base from J; bases unmatched to any gene: 3. This CDR3 comprises 14 residues. Germline assignment: CDR1 SGHRS and CDR2 YFSETQ. In DNA form, the CDR3 reads TGCGCCAGCAGCGGACAGGGTCAGAACACTGAAGCTTTCTTT. This sequence encodes CASSGQGQNTEAFF.

This chain links TRBV24-1 with TRBJ2-3; D may be TRBD1 (5 bases). Germline V gene data show CDR1 as KGHDR and CDR2 as SFDVKD. CDR3 length: 13 residues. The ends were cut back, 5 bases at V and 1 base at J, with 6 bases in the middle. The CDR3 DNA reads TGTGCCACCAGTGTACAGGGCACAGATACGCAGTATTTT. Encoded protein: CATSVQGTDTQYF.

This sequence joins TRBV10-3 and TRBJ1-1; D unclear. The V gene's germline CDR1 is ENHRY and CDR2 SYGVKD. The CDR3 is made up of 15 amino acids. V lost 3 bases, J lost 2 bases, and 13 bases lay in between. The chain's CDR3 is CAISDAPKGNTEAFF. The CDR3 nucleotides read TGTGCCATCAGTGACGCCCCGAAGGGAAACACTGAAGCTTTCTTT.